This TCR beta chain was obtained from a study of blood T cell repertoires in COVID-19 (TCRdb year 2020). General notes on the study: Samples from collaborators originated in the United States, Italy and Spain and spanned both the acute and convalescent phases of COVID-19. The material from the prospective study consisted of cDNA or gDNA derived from T cells, B-cell-depleted T cells, or PBMCs. The dataset comprised deeply sampled blood TCRbeta repertoires from subjects exposed to, actively infected with, or recovered from COVID-19. The repertoires were made available in a free public database intended to serve as a resource for research on the immune response to SARS-CoV-2. The samples were drawn from two sources: the first 160 participants of the ongoing ImmuneRACE study, and approximately 1,300 subjects contributed by 6 global collaborators. Sample metadata almost always included a de-identified subject ID, COVID-19 status, age in years and sex. Where available, HLA class I and class II types were obtained from metadata supplied by the sample provider rather than from assay-based typing. General study outcomes and caveats: The amount of clinical and demographic metadata varied by source and participant and was provided uncurated.

In regard to this clone: There is no known antigen for this receptor. Base qualities are missing; no much larger clone stands one base away.

TCRbeta CDR3 regions were amplified from genomic DNA by means of the immunoSEQ Assay, a bias-controlled multiplex PCR. The paper's data handling went like this. Within the assay, amplification of reference gene primers was used to estimate how many nucleated cells each sample contained. To quantify the absolute abundance of each unique TCRbeta CDR3 rearrangement, sequence reads were collapsed and filtered. For each sample, productive Simpson clonality was calculated as the square root of Simpson's diversity index across productive rearrangements. Drawn from immuneACCESS, this table holds only the in-frame rearrangements with V and J called that TCRdb kept. Clones are partly lost; checked studies trace under half to an unresolved V gene and leave the rest unexplained. That table gives V, J and clone size, and the DNA gave D and trimming. The sample data list approximately 120,000 clones, and 85% to 90% of these were observed just once. The ten biggest clones cover under 20% of the sample.

The CDR3 measures 13 amino acids from cysteine to phenylalanine. Solely the CDR3 DNA is kept, with 39 bases framed from the first base. V and J lose 6 bases and 6 bases, and a span of 12 bases separates them. CDR1 and CDR2 are read off the germline V gene (reference sequence) as MNHEY and SMNVEV. Each collaborating institution followed its own protocols to collect whole blood in K2EDTA tubes. For TCRbeta analysis, collaborators shipped samples as frozen whole blood, isolated PBMCs, or DNA extracted from either of those sample types. Sequencing input: peripheral blood. The chain uses TRBV27 and TRBJ2-1; 6 matching bases give a weak D call of TRBD2. This TCR was recovered from a human donor with acute or convalescent COVID-19. The donor label of this sample is uncertain. Here the CDR3 is given as CASSWGLSNEQFF. The DNA sequence is given as TGTGCCAGCAGCTGGGGACTCTCCAATGAGCAGTTCTTC.